This TCR beta chain is from a study of cytotoxic CD8 clonotypes in ibrutinib-treated CLL. Background on the study: Outcomes included 24 partial and 2 complete responses; after median around 65 months, roughly 14 stayed remitted and 12 progressed.

On this clone itself: The antigen is unknown.

Assay: immunoSEQ multiplex PCR; the TCRdb copy retains only in-frame clones and omits some. The sample contains around 70,000 clones, less than 85% of which appear only once. General observations from the study: Treatment left the uncommon public clonotypes either contracted or stable in frequency. Having risen at ibrutinib response, clonality had fallen back toward baseline by progression.

V lost 0 bases, J lost 9 bases, and 13 bases lay in between. Germline V gene sequence: CDR1 SGDLS, CDR2 YYNGEE. This CDR3 region has 14 residues. This receptor was taken from a human donor with chronic lymphocytic leukemia. This sample comprised PBMCs, obtained after 24 months of ibrutinib treatment. The chain is built from TRBV9 and TRBJ2-1; no firm D call. CDR3 sequence: CASSVANRATEQFF. The DNA of the CDR3 is TGTGCCAGCAGCGTAGCGAACCGGGCTACTGAGCAGTTCTTC. Variable domain in full (rest from reference TRBV9 and TRBJ2-1): DSGVTQTPKHLITATGQRVTLRCSPRSGDLSVYWYQQSLDQGLQFLIQYYNGEERAKGNILERFSAQQFPDLHSELNLSSLELGDSALYFCASSVANRATEQFFGPGTRLTVL.